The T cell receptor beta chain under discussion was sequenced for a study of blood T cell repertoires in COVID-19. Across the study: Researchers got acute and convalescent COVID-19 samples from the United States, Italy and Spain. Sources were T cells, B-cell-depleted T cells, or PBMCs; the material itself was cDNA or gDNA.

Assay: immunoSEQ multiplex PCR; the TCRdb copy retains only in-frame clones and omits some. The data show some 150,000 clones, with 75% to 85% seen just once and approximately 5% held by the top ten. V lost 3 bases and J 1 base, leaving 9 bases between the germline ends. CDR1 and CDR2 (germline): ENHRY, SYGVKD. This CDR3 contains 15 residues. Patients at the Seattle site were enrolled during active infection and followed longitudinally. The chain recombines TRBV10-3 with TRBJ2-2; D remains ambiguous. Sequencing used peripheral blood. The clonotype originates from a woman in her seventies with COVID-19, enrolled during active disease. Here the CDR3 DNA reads TGTGCCATCAGTGAAAACAGTCTGAACACCGGGGAGCTGTTTTTT. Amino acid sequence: CAISENSLNTGELFF.